This TCR beta chain was captured in a study of blood T cell repertoires in COVID-19. Profiling relied on immunoSEQ multiplex PCR, and the TCRdb table lists in-frame clones only, not all of them. The data contain 90,000 to 110,000 clones, roughly 87% of them seen just once; the ten biggest clones take up roughly 4%. V was pared by 0 bases and J by 6 bases, with 9 bases between. The CDR3 consists of 13 residues. Germline values: CDR1 SGHDT, CDR2 YYEEEE. The rearrangement uses TRBV5-6 and TRBJ1-2, with D uncertain. The specimen sequenced was peripheral blood. This receptor was identified in a man between 45 and 60 years old with acute or convalescent COVID-19. In DNA form, the CDR3 reads TGTGCCAGCAGCTTGGTGTACAGTGATGGCTACACCTTC. Its translation is CASSLVYSDGYTF.